This TCR beta chain comes out of a study of T cells in Graves' hyperthyroidism and ophthalmopathy. The source material, RNA transcripts, was used to amplify TCR beta CDR3 regions. HTBI primers were employed in a first-round RT-PCR of the TCR CDR3. Using its own MiXCR run on the multiplex PCR reads, TCRdb lists one record per CDR3 protein. Of about 520,000 distinct CDR3 sequences listed, roughly 25% are singletons. V lost 1 base to trimming and J lost 4 bases, with 10 bases between them. Germline loops: CDR1 LGHNA, CDR2 YSLEER. CDR3 length: 15 residues. Sequenced input: blood. The chain employs TRBV4-3 and TRBJ2-2; TRBD2 is a possible D gene (6 bases). This clonotype was sampled from a woman under 40 with Graves' ophthalmopathy. The CDR3 nucleotides read TGCGCCAGCAGCCAAGTTGTCGGGGGCACCGGGGAGCTGTTTTTT. This codes for CASSQVVGGTGELFF.